This T cell receptor (beta chain) was retrieved from a study of regulatory T cells in long-lasting Graves disease. Study results and caveats: TRBV28, TRBJ1-2 and TRBJ2-5 were favored in persistent disease.

For TCR beta, libraries came from iRepertoire HTBI primers and Arm-PCR of CDR3 regions. TCRdb re-analysed the multiplex PCR reads in MiXCR, keeping a single row per CDR3 protein. This sample has 350,000 to 450,000 distinct CDR3 sequences; about 15% occur once, and the top ten carry 7.8%. Stated time point: newly diagnosed GD, antithyroid drugs for less than 3 months. Scientists built the TCR library using RNA that was extracted from PBMCs. The germline gives CDR1 SGDLS, CDR2 YYNGEE. The CDR3 consists of 16 residues. V lost 4 bases and J lost 1; bases outside the gene matches: 4. A remark on this clonotype: Antigen: not known.

These same records also appear under a second study, on T cells in Graves' hyperthyroidism and ophthalmopathy. From that report: Exclusion of a patient resulted from uncontrolled infection, other autoimmune disease, pregnancy or lactation. Within blood appeared most thyroid clonotypes that had expanded above 0.001.

The chain recombines TRBV9 with TRBJ2-2; TRBD1 aligns across 10 bases. The receptor comes from a middle-aged woman with Graves disease. The sample was peripheral blood mononuclear cells (PBMCs), taken at new diagnosis, from a patient treated with antithyroid drugs. The CDR3 DNA reads TGTGCCAGCAGCCACGGACAGGGGGGGAACACCGGGGAGCTGTTTTTT. Protein product: CASSHGQGGNTGELFF.